A selection of T cell receptor beta chains follows, all from one sample in a study of T cells in Graves' hyperthyroidism and ophthalmopathy. TCRdb re-called the multiplex PCR reads through MiXCR, storing one row per CDR3 protein. The table includes hundreds of thousands of distinct CDR3 sequences, about a sixth detected once. The sample consisted of blood. The receptors stem from a woman aged 40 to 55 with Graves' ophthalmopathy. Each CDR3 is given without its conserved first and last residue. Fields, in order: V gene, J gene, CDR3 protein.

V gene: TRBV5-1; J gene: TRBJ2-2; CDR3 protein: ASCYRAGVSAELF
V gene: TRBV7-3; J gene: TRBJ2-1; CDR3 protein: ASSLGDWVSANEQF
V gene: TRBV6-5; J gene: TRBJ1-1; CDR3 protein: ASRKGGNTEAF
V gene: TRBV5-6; J gene: TRBJ1-6; CDR3 protein: ASSGGQGWSPLH
V gene: TRBV20-1; J gene: TRBJ2-1; CDR3 protein: SARDHNSGDYNEQF
V gene: TRBV6-1; J gene: TRBJ2-3; CDR3 protein: ASRDTGTDTQY
V gene: TRBV5-1; J gene: TRBJ2-5; CDR3 protein: ASSLEGTGETQY
V gene: TRBV15; J gene: TRBJ1-5; CDR3 protein: ATSEDYRAHQPQH
V gene: TRBV5-1; J gene: TRBJ2-7; CDR3 protein: ASSFGGVTYEQY
V gene: TRBV10-3; J gene: TRBJ1-1; CDR3 protein: AISDDPTGLNTEAF
V gene: TRBV16; J gene: TRBJ1-1; CDR3 protein: ASSHNVETEAF
V gene: TRBV12-3/TRBV12-4; J gene: TRBJ1-1; CDR3 protein: ASSSRVMNTEAF
V gene: TRBV2; J gene: TRBJ2-1; CDR3 protein: ASSPELVSHEQF
V gene: TRBV27; J gene: TRBJ2-7; CDR3 protein: ASSLISGSPYEQY
V gene: TRBV29-1; J gene: TRBJ2-1; CDR3 protein: SVSRSDEQF
V gene: TRBV20-1; J gene: TRBJ2-2; CDR3 protein: SARVGGRTGELF
V gene: TRBV2; J gene: TRBJ2-2; CDR3 protein: ASSRLNRDSKNTGELF
V gene: TRBV20-1; J gene: TRBJ2-7; CDR3 protein: SATSPGAGVFNEQY
V gene: TRBV3-1; J gene: TRBJ2-7; CDR3 protein: ASNQGGSGYEQY
V gene: TRBV7-9; J gene: TRBJ2-1; CDR3 protein: ASSLQGLINEQF
V gene: TRBV12-3/TRBV12-4; J gene: TRBJ2-3; CDR3 protein: ASSLESSGVDTQY
V gene: TRBV4-1; J gene: TRBJ1-1; CDR3 protein: ASSQGQDETEAF